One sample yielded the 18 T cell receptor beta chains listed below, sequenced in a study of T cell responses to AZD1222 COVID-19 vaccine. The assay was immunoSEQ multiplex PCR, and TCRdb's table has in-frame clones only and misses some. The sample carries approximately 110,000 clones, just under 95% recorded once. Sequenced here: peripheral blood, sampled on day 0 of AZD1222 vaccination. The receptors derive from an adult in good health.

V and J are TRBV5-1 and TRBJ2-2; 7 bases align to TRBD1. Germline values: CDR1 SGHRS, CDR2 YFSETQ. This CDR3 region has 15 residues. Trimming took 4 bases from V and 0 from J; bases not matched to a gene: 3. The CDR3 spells CASSPGTANTGELFF. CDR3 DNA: TGCGCCAGCAGCCCAGGGACAGCGAACACCGGGGAGCTGTTTTTT.

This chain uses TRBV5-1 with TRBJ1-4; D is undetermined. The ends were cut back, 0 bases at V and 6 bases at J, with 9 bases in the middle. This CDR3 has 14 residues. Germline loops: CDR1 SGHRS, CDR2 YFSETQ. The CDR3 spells CASSLALGDEKLFF. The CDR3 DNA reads TGCGCCAGCAGCTTGGCCCTTGGGGATGAAAAACTGTTTTTT.

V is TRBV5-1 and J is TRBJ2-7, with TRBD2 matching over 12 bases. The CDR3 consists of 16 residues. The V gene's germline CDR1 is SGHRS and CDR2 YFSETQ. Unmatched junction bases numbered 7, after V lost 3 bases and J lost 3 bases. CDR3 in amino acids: CASSWVRTSGNYEQYF. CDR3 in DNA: TGCGCCAGCAGCTGGGTGAGGACTAGCGGGAACTACGAGCAGTACTTC.

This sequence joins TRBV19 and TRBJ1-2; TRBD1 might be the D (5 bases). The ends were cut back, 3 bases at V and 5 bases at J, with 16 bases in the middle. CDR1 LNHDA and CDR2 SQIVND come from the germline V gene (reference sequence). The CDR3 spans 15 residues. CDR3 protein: CASSIAGGSNYGYTF. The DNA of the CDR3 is TGTGCCAGTAGTATTGCCGGGGGTAGTAATTATGGCTACACCTTC.

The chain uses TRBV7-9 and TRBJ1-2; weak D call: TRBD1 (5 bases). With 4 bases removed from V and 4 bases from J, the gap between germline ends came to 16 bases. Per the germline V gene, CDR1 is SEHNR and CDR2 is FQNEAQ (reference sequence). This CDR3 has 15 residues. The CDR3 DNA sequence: TGTGCCAGCAGCTCTTCCGGGGCCACGGGCTATGGCTACACCTTC. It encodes CASSSSGATGYGYTF. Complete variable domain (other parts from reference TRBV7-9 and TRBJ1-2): DTGVSQNPRHKITKRGQNVTFRCDPISEHNRLYWYRQTLGQGPEFLTYFQNEAQLEKSRLLSDRFSAERPKGSFSTLEIQRTEQGDSAMYLCASSSSGATGYGYTFGSGTRLTVV.

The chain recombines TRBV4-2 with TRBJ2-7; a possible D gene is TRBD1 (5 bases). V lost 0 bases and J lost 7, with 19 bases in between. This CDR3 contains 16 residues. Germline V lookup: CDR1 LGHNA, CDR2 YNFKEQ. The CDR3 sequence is CASSQDRTGSPREQYF. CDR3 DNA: TGTGCCAGCAGCCAAGATAGAACAGGCTCTCCTCGGGAGCAGTACTTC.

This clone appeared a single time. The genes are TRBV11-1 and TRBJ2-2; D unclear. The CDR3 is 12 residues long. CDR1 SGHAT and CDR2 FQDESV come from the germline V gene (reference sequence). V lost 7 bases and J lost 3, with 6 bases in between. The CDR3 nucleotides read TGTGCCAGCACAGCAGACACCGGGGAGCTGTTTTTT. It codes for CASTADTGELFF. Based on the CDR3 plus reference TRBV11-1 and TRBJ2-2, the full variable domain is EAEVAQSPRYKITEKSQAVAFWCDPISGHATLYWYRQILGQGPELLVQFQDESVVDDSQLPKDRFSAERLKGVDSTLKIQPAELGDSAMYLCASTADTGELFFGEGSRLTVL.

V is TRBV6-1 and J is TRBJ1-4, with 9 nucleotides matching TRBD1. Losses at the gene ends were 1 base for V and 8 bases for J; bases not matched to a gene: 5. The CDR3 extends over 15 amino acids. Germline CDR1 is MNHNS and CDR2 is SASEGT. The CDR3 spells CASSEVQGAGEKLFF. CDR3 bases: TGTGCCAGCAGTGAAGTACAGGGGGCAGGCGAAAAACTGTTTTTT.

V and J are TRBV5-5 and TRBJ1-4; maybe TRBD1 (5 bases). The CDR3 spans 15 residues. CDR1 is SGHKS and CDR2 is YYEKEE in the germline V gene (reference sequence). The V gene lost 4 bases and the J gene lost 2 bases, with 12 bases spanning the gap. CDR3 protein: CASSIPRGTNEKLFF. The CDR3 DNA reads TGTGCCAGCAGCATCCCCCGGGGCACTAATGAAAAACTGTTTTTT.

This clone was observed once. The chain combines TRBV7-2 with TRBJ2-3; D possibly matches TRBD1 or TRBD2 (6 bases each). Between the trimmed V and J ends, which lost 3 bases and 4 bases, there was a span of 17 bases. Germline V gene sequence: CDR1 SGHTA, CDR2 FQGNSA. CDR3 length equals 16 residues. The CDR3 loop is CASSLVSGRGADTQYF. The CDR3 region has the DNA TGTGCCAGCAGCTTGGTTAGCGGAAGGGGGGCAGATACGCAGTATTTT.

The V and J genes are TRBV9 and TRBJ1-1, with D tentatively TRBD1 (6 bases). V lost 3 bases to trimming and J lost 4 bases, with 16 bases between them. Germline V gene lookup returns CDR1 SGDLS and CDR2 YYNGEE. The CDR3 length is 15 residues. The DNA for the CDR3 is TGTGCCAGCAGCGGGGGGACGACAGGACTCACTGAAGCTTTCTTT. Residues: CASSGGTTGLTEAFF.

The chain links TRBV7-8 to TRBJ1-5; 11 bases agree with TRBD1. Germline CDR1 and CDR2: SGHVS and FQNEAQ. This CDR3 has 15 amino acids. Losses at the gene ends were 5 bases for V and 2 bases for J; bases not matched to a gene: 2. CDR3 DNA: TGTGCCAGCAGCCGGACAGGGGGCCGCAATCAGCCCCAGCATTTT. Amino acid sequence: CASSRTGGRNQPQHF.

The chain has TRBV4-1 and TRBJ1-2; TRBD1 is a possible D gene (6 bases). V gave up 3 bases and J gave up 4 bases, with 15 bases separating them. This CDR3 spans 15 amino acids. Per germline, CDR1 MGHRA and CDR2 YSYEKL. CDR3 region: CASSQGLDRPYGYTF. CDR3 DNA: TGCGCCAGCAGCCAGGGACTCGACAGGCCCTATGGCTACACCTTC.

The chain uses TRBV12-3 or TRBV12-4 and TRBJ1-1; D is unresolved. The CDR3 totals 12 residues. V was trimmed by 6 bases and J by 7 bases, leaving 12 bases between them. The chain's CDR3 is CASSLLSGEAFF. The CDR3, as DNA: TGTGCCAGCAGCCTCCTCTCGGGTGAAGCTTTCTTT.

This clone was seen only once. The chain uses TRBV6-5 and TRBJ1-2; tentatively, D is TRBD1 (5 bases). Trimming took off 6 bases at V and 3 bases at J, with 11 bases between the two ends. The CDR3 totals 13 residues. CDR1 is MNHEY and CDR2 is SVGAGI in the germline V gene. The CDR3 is CASSRREDYGYTF. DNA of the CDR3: TGTGCCAGCAGCCGCAGGGAGGACTATGGCTACACCTTC.

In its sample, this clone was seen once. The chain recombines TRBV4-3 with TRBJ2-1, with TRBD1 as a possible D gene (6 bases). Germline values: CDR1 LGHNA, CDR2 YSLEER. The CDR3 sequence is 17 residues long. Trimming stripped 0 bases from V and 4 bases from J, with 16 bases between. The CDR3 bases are TGCGCCAGCAGCCAAGACAGGGGCCCAGTTTTTTACAATGAGCAGTTCTTC. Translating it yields CASSQDRGPVFYNEQFF.

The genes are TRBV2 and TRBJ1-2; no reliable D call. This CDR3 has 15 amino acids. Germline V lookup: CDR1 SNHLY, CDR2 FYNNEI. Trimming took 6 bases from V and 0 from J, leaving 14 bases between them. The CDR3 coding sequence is TGTGCCAGCAGCGCCTGGGGAGGCCCTAACTATGGCTACACCTTC. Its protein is CASSAWGGPNYGYTF.

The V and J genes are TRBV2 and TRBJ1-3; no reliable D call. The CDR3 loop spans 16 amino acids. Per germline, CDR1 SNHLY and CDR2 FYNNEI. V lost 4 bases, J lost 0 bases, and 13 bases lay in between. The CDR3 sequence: CASSVRPSLSGNTIYF. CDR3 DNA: TGTGCCAGCAGTGTCCGTCCCAGTCTCTCTGGAAACACCATATATTTT.